This T cell receptor beta chain was documented in a study of blood T cell repertoires in COVID-19. Generated by immunoSEQ multiplex PCR, the TCRdb table keeps only in-frame clones and is missing some. The sample holds over 100,000 clones; 85% are singletons and the top ten take 11%. V was trimmed by 11 bases and J by 8 bases, leaving 21 bases between them. The CDR3 has 14 residues. The germline V gene has CDR1 MNHEY and CDR2 SVGAGI. The V call is TRBV6-5, the J call TRBJ1-4; D is undetermined. Specimen: peripheral blood. This TCR was recovered from a man older than 75 with acute or convalescent COVID-19. The chain's CDR3 is CACQSRWSEEKLFF. For the CDR3, the DNA is TGTGCCTGCCAGAGCAGATGGAGCGAGGAAAAACTGTTTTTT.